This T cell receptor (beta chain) stems from a study of blood T cell repertoires in COVID-19 (dated by TCRdb to 2018 to 2021). Describing the broader study: Samples covering the acute and convalescent phases of COVID-19 were provided by collaborators in the United States, Italy and Spain. The material from the prospective study consisted of cDNA or gDNA derived from T cells, B-cell-depleted T cells, or PBMCs. Subjects who had been exposed to COVID-19, were actively infected with it, or had recovered from it provided the deeply sampled blood TCRbeta repertoires that made up the dataset. The repertoires were made available in a free public database intended to serve as a resource for research on the immune response to SARS-CoV-2. The samples were drawn from the first 160 participants of the ongoing ImmuneRACE study and from 950 to 1,500 subjects provided by 6 global collaborators. A de-identified subject ID, COVID-19 status, age in years and sex were almost always included in the sample metadata. Where available, HLA class I and class II types were taken from metadata supplied by the sample provider and were not determined by assay-based typing.

The immunoSEQ Assay, a bias-controlled multiplex PCR, was used to amplify TCRbeta CDR3 regions from genomic DNA. The paper's data handling went like this. The number of nucleated cells in each sample was estimated by amplification of reference gene primers within the assay. To quantify the absolute abundance of each unique TCRbeta CDR3 rearrangement, sequence reads were collapsed and filtered. For each sample, productive Simpson clonality was calculated as the square root of Simpson's diversity index across productive rearrangements. TCRdb limited this immuneACCESS table to in-frame rearrangements with V and J called. A share of clones is missing; checked studies link under half to unresolved V genes, and the rest is unexplained. Clone size and the V and J calls come from that table; the DNA yielded D and trimming. The sample table contains 160,000 or so clones; only one count was recorded for about 80% of them. The ten top clones hold around 20% of the sample.

General study outcomes and caveats: The quantity of clinical and demographic metadata differed by source and by participant and was supplied without curation.

From the cysteine up to the phenylalanine, the CDR3 has a length of 12 residues. The sequence is cut down to CDR3 DNA, 36 bases in frame from base 1. Cut back by 5 bases and 2 bases, the V and J ends lie 5 bases apart. The germline V gene yields WSHSY for CDR1 and SAAADI for CDR2. Collaborating institutions collected whole blood in K2EDTA tubes following their own protocols. For TCRbeta analysis, collaborator samples were shipped as frozen whole blood, as isolated PBMCs, or as DNA extracted from either sample type. With regard to this clone: It has no known antigen specificity. Base qualities are not at hand, and no much larger clone is one base apart.

The TCR originated in a woman aged 80 or over with acute or convalescent COVID-19. The chain links TRBV10-2 with TRBJ2-3, with the D gene not clear enough to name. Specimen: peripheral blood. The CDR3 region has the sequence CASSPTTDTQYF. The DNA is TGCGCCAGCAGTCCTACCACAGATACGCAGTATTTT.